The present entry profiles one T cell receptor beta chain with its context. The CDR3 regions of TCR beta were amplified from RNA transcripts. TCR CDR3 regions were first amplified by RT-PCR with HTBI primers. A single record per CDR3 protein comes from TCRdb applying MiXCR to the multiplex PCR reads. The sample has roughly 500,000 distinct CDR3 sequences; 46% are singletons. The data derive from a study of T cells in Graves' hyperthyroidism and ophthalmopathy. CDR1 is GTSNPN and CDR2 is SVGIG in the germline V gene (reference sequence). The CDR3 runs 12 residues. J lost 2 bases, V lost 5 bases, and 1 base had no gene match.

The sequenced sample was peripheral blood or thyroid tissue (not recorded which). V and J are TRBV30 and TRBJ2-7; TRBD1 matches at 9 bases. The source is an adult woman with Graves' disease, either hyperthyroidism or ophthalmopathy (not recorded which). CDR3 in DNA: TGTGCCTGGGGGACAGGGCCCTACGAGCAGTACTTC. Amino acids: CAWGTGPYEQYF.